The entry that follows covers one TCR beta chain sequence. Its specificity is unknown. The data were obtained in a study of OX40 agonist ivuxolimab in advanced cancers. About the research overall: Patients' therapy was ivuxolimab, an antibody that acts as an agonist of OX40 (CD134).

The method was immunoSEQ multiplex PCR; TCRdb's version includes in-frame clones alone and lacks a portion of them. Of 65,000 to 85,000 clones listed, approximately 83% were seen once; the top ten hold approximately 3.1%. Findings and limits, study-wide: Individuals who were partial responders at 0.1-3.0 mg/kg had clonal expansion that ranked among the lowest. Within 6 weeks, CD4+ and CD8+ blood T cells expanded clonally at 0.1 to 3.0 mg/kg.

The sample consisted of CD4+ or CD8+ T cells sorted from blood, taken in a trial of the OX40 agonist ivuxolimab. This receptor was taken from an adult with an advanced solid tumor such as melanoma, head and neck, liver or kidney cancer.

The CDR3 DNA sequence: TGCAGCGTTGAAGGAAGGGCGGGTGGAGGCTATGGCTACACCTTC. Translation: CSVEGRAGGGYGYTF. V is TRBV29-1 and J is TRBJ1-2; D is ambiguous. Trimming stripped 1 base from V and 4 bases from J, with 16 bases between. Germline assignment: CDR1 SQVTM and CDR2 ANQGSEA. The CDR3 has 15 amino acids.